Below are 9 T cell receptor beta chains sequenced from a single sample in a study of early T cells in non-severe SARS-CoV-2 infection. From the 5' RACE reads, TCRdb called clonotypes with MiXCR, one entry per CDR3 protein. The table records around 9,000 distinct CDR3 sequences, 4% to 5.5% of them present only once. The sample consisted of whole blood. The source is an adult who was a healthcare worker with PCR-confirmed SARS-CoV-2 infection or an uninfected control (not recorded which).

This clonotype counts as medium-sized. The chain carries TRBV4-1 and TRBJ1-5, with D perhaps TRBD1 (6 bases). CDR1 and CDR2 (germline): MGHRA, YSYEKL. Trimming shortened V by 0 bases and J by 7 bases, and 16 bases separated the two germline ends. There are 16 residues in the CDR3. The CDR3 DNA reads as TGCGCCAGCAGCCAAGAAGGGGGGCAGCCCGAACAGCCCCAGCATTTT. Translating gives CASSQEGGQPEQPQHF.

This clonotype is termed medium-sized. The V and J genes are TRBV6-4 and TRBJ1-1, with D hard to call. The CDR3 covers 13 residues. In germline, CDR1 is MRHNA, CDR2 SNTAGT. V was cut by 7 bases and J by 1 base, with 10 bases left in between. The CDR3 region has the DNA TGTGCCAGCAAGCGGCAGCGGAACACTGAAGCTTTCTTT. Translating gives CASKRQRNTEAFF.

This clonotype was seen at least ten times. The chain links TRBV3-1 to TRBJ2-5; TRBD2 matches 8 bases. V was pared by 4 bases and J by 2 bases, with 9 bases of the junction left unmatched. The CDR3 runs to 16 residues. CDR1 is LGHDT and CDR2 is YNNKEL in the germline V gene (reference sequence). Here the CDR3 DNA reads TGTGCCAGCAGCCTAAAGGCGATAGCGGGACAAGAGACCCAGTACTTC. Protein product: CASSLKAIAGQETQYF.

This clonotype is termed medium-sized. V is TRBV11-3 and J is TRBJ2-7; D might be TRBD2 (5 bases). Between the trimmed V and J ends, which lost 3 bases and 5 bases, there was a span of 5 bases. The CDR3 is 11 amino acids. The V gene's germline CDR1 is SGHNT and CDR2 YENEEA. The DNA for the CDR3 is TGTGCCAGCAGCTTCGGGGACGAGCAGTACGTC. It yields the protein CASSFGDEQYV.

This clonotype is medium-sized in the sample. The gene calls are TRBV12-3 or TRBV12-4 and TRBJ1-2, with 7 bases aligning to TRBD1. There are 14 residues in the CDR3. V trimming: 6 bases; J trimming: 4 bases; junction bases outside the gene matches: 8. The CDR3 DNA follows: TGTGCCAGCAGCTCACAGGGGTTGGCCTATGGCTACACCTTC. It specifies CASSSQGLAYGYTF.

This clonotype is judged medium-sized (0.01 to 0.1%). V usage is TRBV10-2 and J usage is TRBJ1-1; no firm D call. Germline loops: CDR1 WSHSY, CDR2 SAAADI. Trimming pared 2 bases from V and 2 bases from J, leaving 6 bases between. This CDR3 region has 13 residues. The CDR3 DNA follows: TGCGCCAGCAGTGAGAGTTCAAACACTGAAGCTTTCTTT. Protein sequence: CASSESSNTEAFF.

By share, this clonotype counts as medium-sized. An end of the junction differs from the germline gene, which may be a read error. V is TRBV6-2 or TRBV6-3 and J is TRBJ2-1; D may be TRBD1 or TRBD2 (5 bases each). Germline V gene lookup returns CDR1 MNHEY and CDR2 SVGEGT. The CDR3 covers 11 residues. The CDR3, as DNA: TGTGCCAGCAGTCCGGGACGAAGGGTGTGGTTC. It encodes CASSPGRRVWF.

The sample holds many counts of this clonotype. The CDR3 here is CASRRSDGGYEQYF. In DNA, the CDR3 is TGTGCCAGCAGGCGGAGCGACGGGGGGTACGAGCAGTACTTC. V gene TRBV2 combines with J gene TRBJ2-7; 7 nucleotides match TRBD2. Trimming cost V 6 bases and J 4 bases; bases outside gene matches: 9. Germline CDR1 and CDR2: SNHLY and FYNNEI. The CDR3 consists of 14 residues.

This clonotype was counted ten times or more. The V gene is TRBV20-1, the J gene TRBJ1-2; TRBD1 aligns across 9 bases. CDR3 length: 13 amino acids. V shed 4 bases and J 4 bases; nucleotides not matched to a gene: 4. CDR1 and CDR2 (germline): DFQATT, SNEGSKA (reference sequence). The CDR3 reads CSATGTGSYGYTF. CDR3 sequence (DNA): TGCAGTGCTACCGGGACAGGGAGCTATGGCTACACCTTC.